This T cell receptor (beta chain) was observed in a study of cytomegalovirus exposure and HLA in healthy donors. General study findings and limits: Data from an earlier analysis indicated that most TCR beta V segments were productive either about 87% or about 30% of the time. DRB1 had the most TCR associations and HLA-C the fewest, a later analysis found, with rates varying by HLA locus.

In the PCR, 60 Vbeta and 13 Jbeta primers were used. Generated by immunoSEQ multiplex PCR, the TCRdb table keeps only in-frame clones and is missing some. The sample has under 150,000 clones; 82% are singletons. A word on this clone: Its cognate antigen is unknown.

The V end was cut by 3 bases, the J end by 4 bases, with 13 bases between. CDR3 size: 15 residues. Germline V lookup: CDR1 SGHVS, CDR2 FQNEAQ. The source is a woman younger than 30 in good health and CMV-seronegative. The sequencing sample was made of PBMCs. The chain employs TRBV7-8 and TRBJ1-5; D is perhaps TRBD1 (5 bases). The CDR3 nucleotides are TGTGCCAGCAGCTTTAGTAGAAGGGGTAATCAGCCCCAGCATTTT. It specifies CASSFSRRGNQPQHF.